Listed below are T cell receptor beta chains from one sample, sequenced in a study of T cell repertoires in cytomegalovirus infection. TCRdb redid the calling of the reads with MiXCR, one entry per CDR3 protein. The profile shows roughly 500,000 distinct CDR3 sequences, roughly 10% of them singletons. The material sequenced was PBMCs. The receptor set was obtained from a human donor in good health (CMV status not recorded). Some clones in this sample may be carry-over from other donors' samples. Each CDR3 is given with its conserved first and last residue. The order of the fields is V gene, clone size, J gene, CDR3 protein. The size field is filled for only some rows; it gives once, few, many or a size class.

V gene: TRBV2; clone size: many; J gene: TRBJ2-5; CDR3 protein: CASSEEKQYF
V gene: TRBV7-2; clone size: many; J gene: TRBJ1-1; CDR3 protein: CASSPTWVLGNTEAFF
V gene: TRBV7-2; clone size: many; J gene: TRBJ2-1; CDR3 protein: CASSSIGAGGPQGEFF
V gene: TRBV7-2; clone size: many; J gene: TRBJ2-2; CDR3 protein: CASSSNGAAGGAGELFF
V gene: TRBV7-9; clone size: many; J gene: TRBJ1-1; CDR3 protein: CASSSPWDRGANTEAFF
V gene: TRBV10-3; clone size: many; J gene: TRBJ1-1; CDR3 protein: CAISGEGGGASTEAFF
V gene: TRBV6-1; clone size: few; J gene: TRBJ2-7; CDR3 protein: CASSEMGQGTSEQYF
V gene: TRBV6-6; clone size: few; J gene: TRBJ2-3; CDR3 protein: CASWKRRGGGTDTQYF
V gene: TRBV10-2; clone size: many; J gene: TRBJ2-1; CDR3 protein: CASSGYRGIYNEQFF
V gene: TRBV4-2; clone size: .; J gene: TRBJ1-5; CDR3 protein: CASSQGIYQPQHF
V gene: TRBV29-1; clone size: few; J gene: TRBJ2-1; CDR3 protein: CSDRNNNEQFF
V gene: TRBV4-3; clone size: few; J gene: TRBJ1-6; CDR3 protein: CASSQVRLGNSPLHF
V gene: TRBV20-1; clone size: .; J gene: TRBJ2-7; CDR3 protein: CSASTGTSEYEQYF
V gene: TRBV7-2; clone size: many; J gene: TRBJ2-7; CDR3 protein: CASSPTWGRDEQYF